This T cell receptor (beta chain) derives from a study of T-cell memory formation after mild COVID-19. Study-wide context: Largely, the TCR clusters proved donor specific. Study-wide points: There were some responding clones in pre-infection memory, which suggested that cross-reactive memory had joined. Contracting clones from day 15 to 85 showed balanced CD4/CD8; later expanders favored CD4+. Mostly located in CM and EM were contracting CD4+ clones, with contracting CD8+ clones located in EMRA.

The sample holds a few counts of this clonotype. No antigen is known for it. The V and J ends lost 4 bases and 3 bases respectively, with 12 bases between them. The germline CDR1 and CDR2 sequences are MGHRA and YSYEKL. The CDR3 contains 14 residues. MiXCR, applied by TCRdb to the 5' RACE reads, yields one record per CDR3 protein. The sample has 400,000 or so distinct CDR3 sequences, about 19% seen once. The material sequenced was PBMCs or a T cell subset sorted from them (not recorded which). The chain carries TRBV4-1 and TRBJ1-2; D might be TRBD1 (5 bases). The clonotype was recovered from an adult woman who had mild COVID-19 (a few samples of this study predate the infection). Cell type and time point are not known. CDR3 DNA: TGCGCCAGCAGCCCTCGGGGGGTAGACTATGGCTACACCTTC. Translating it yields CASSPRGVDYGYTF.